This paragraph covers one TCR beta chain sequence. This sample is drawn from a study of T cells in Graves' hyperthyroidism and ophthalmopathy. V lost 6 bases and J 2 bases, leaving 8 bases between the germline ends. This CDR3 is built from 13 residues. CDR1 is MNHNS and CDR2 is SASEGT in the germline V gene. Amplification targeted TCR beta CDR3 regions from RNA transcripts. Using the HTBI primer set, a first-round RT-PCR was run on the TCR CDR3. TCRdb recomputed calls from the multiplex PCR reads with MiXCR, one row per CDR3 protein. The sample includes fewer than 900,000 distinct CDR3 sequences, 16% seen only once; the top ten take around 7.7%. The patients, who ranged from 18 to 65 in age, presented with newly diagnosed hyperthyroidism lasting under 2 months. Used for diagnoses were clinical symptoms, serum thyroxine and TRAb, thyroid ultrasound and orbital computed tomography. Fresh 10 ml peripheral blood yielded PBMCs.

This chain uses TRBV6-1 with TRBJ2-4; D remains ambiguous. Material: blood. The sequence was collected from a man younger than 30 with Graves' hyperthyroidism. CDR3 protein: CASREDSKNIQYF. CDR3 nucleotides: TGTGCCAGCAGAGAGGATTCCAAAAACATTCAGTACTTC.